The 30 T cell receptor beta chains below come from one sample, sequenced in a study of early T cells in non-severe SARS-CoV-2 infection. TCRdb called the 5' RACE reads again in MiXCR, with one record for every CDR3 protein. In the table there are approximately 83,000 distinct CDR3 sequences, around 14% of which are singletons. Input material: whole blood. These receptors all come from an adult who was a healthcare worker with PCR-confirmed SARS-CoV-2 infection or an uninfected control (not recorded which).

This clonotype occurred a few times. The chain uses TRBV7-6 and TRBJ2-6; D tentatively fits TRBD1 or TRBD2 (6 bases each). Germline V gene sequence: CDR1 SGHVS, CDR2 FNYEAQ. V lost 5 bases to trimming and J lost 1 base, with 21 bases between them. This CDR3 comprises 19 residues. The CDR3, as DNA: TGTGCCAGCAGCCCCGAGGGGGGATGGGGAAATTCTGGGGCCAACGTCCTGACTTTC. Residues: CASSPEGGWGNSGANVLTF.

V usage is TRBV4-2 and J usage is TRBJ2-1; tentative D call: TRBD1 (6 bases). The CDR3 runs to 17 residues. The V and J ends lost 0 bases and 1 base respectively, with 13 bases between them. Germline V lookup: CDR1 LGHNA, CDR2 YNFKEQ. This CDR3 is CASSQEGYRVSYNEQFF. CDR3 bases: TGTGCCAGCAGCCAAGAAGGTTACAGGGTTTCCTACAATGAGCAGTTCTTC.

This clonotype turned up a few times. The genes are TRBV5-1 and TRBJ1-2; D not certain. Germline V CDR1 and CDR2: SGHRS, YFSETQ. The CDR3 totals 13 residues. Trimming shortened V by 2 bases and J by 2 bases, and 7 bases separated the two germline ends. CDR3 sequence: CASSFQVNYGYTF. The CDR3 DNA sequence: TGCGCCAGCAGCTTCCAAGTAAACTATGGCTACACCTTC.

V gene TRBV30 combines with J gene TRBJ2-1, with 9 positions matching TRBD2. This CDR3 is 15 amino acids long. Germline lookup yields CDR1 GTSNPN and CDR2 SVGIG (reference sequence). Trimming cost V 0 bases and J 4 bases; bases outside gene matches: 4. CDR3 in amino acids: CAWSVLLAGYNEQFF. Written as DNA, the CDR3 is TGTGCCTGGAGTGTATTGCTAGCGGGATACAATGAGCAGTTCTTC.

This clonotype has only a few counts. The rearrangement links TRBV6-1 to TRBJ1-6; unclear D gene. The V gene lost 0 bases and the J gene lost 7 bases, with 16 bases spanning the gap. CDR1 is MNHNS and CDR2 is SASEGT in the germline V gene. The CDR3 is 17 amino acids. In nucleotides, the CDR3 is TGTGCCAGCAGTGAAGCAGGAGGGCGGACCCCGAATTCACCCCTCCACTTT. Encoded protein: CASSEAGGRTPNSPLHF.

In its sample, this clonotype was seen a few times. V usage is TRBV7-2 and J usage is TRBJ1-4, with a tentative D call TRBD1 (6 bases). The germline gives CDR1 SGHTA, CDR2 FQGNSA. CDR3 length equals 14 residues. V was clipped by 3 bases and J by 8 bases, with 13 bases between them. The CDR3 sequence is CASSLDSRGEKLFF. The CDR3 region has the DNA TGTGCCAGCAGCTTGGACAGCCGGGGGGAAAAACTGTTTTTT.

This clonotype was seen a handful of times. CDR3 sequence reads: CASSQDRARVRFF. DNA of the CDR3: TGTGCCAGCAGCCAAGACAGGGCCAGAGTGCGGTTCTTC. The chain combines TRBV7-3 with TRBJ2-1; 7 bases agree with TRBD1. CDR1 is SGHTA and CDR2 is FQGTGA in the germline V gene. The CDR3 is 13 amino acids. Trimming removed 5 bases from V and 15 bases from J; junction bases left unmatched: 13. The full variable domain, in which reference TRBV7-3 and TRBJ2-1 provide the parts outside the CDR3, is GAGVSQTPSNKVTEKGKYVELRCDPISGHTALYWYRQSLGQGPEFLIYFQGTGAADDSGLPNDRFFAVRPEGSVSTLKIQRTERGDSAVYLCASSQDRARVRFFGPGTRLTVL.

The J gene is TRBJ2-1, the V gene TRBV9; D is uncertain. CDR1 is SGDLS and CDR2 is YYNGEE in the germline V gene. The CDR3 is 15 amino acids. V was cut by 2 bases and J by 7 bases, with 16 bases left in between. CDR3 DNA: TGTGCCAGCAGCGTGAGAGTGGCAGGTGCAAATGAGCAGTTCTTC. This codes for CASSVRVAGANEQFF.

V is TRBV13 and J is TRBJ2-7, with D possibly matching TRBD1 (6 bases). Trimming pared 8 bases from V and 7 bases from J, leaving 24 bases between. Germline CDR1 and CDR2: PRHDT and FYEKMQ (reference sequence). The CDR3 is made up of 15 amino acids. CDR3 region: CASGSTQGPLREQYF. DNA for the CDR3: TGTGCCAGCGGCTCCACCCAGGGGCCCCTACGTGAGCAGTACTTC.

The J gene is TRBJ2-3, the V gene TRBV11-1; no firm D call. The CDR3 is made up of 15 amino acids. V was clipped by 1 base and J by 6 bases, with 14 bases between them. In germline, CDR1 is SGHAT, CDR2 FQDESV (reference sequence). Here the CDR3 DNA reads TGTGCCAGCAGCTTAGGCTCGGGCAGTGGGGATACGCAGTATTTT. Its protein is CASSLGSGSGDTQYF.

The table lists this clonotype with a few counts. J is TRBJ1-3 and V is TRBV6-7, with D tentatively TRBD1 (6 bases). TRBV6-7 is filed as an ORF, its function uncertain. V lost 5 bases and J 2 bases, leaving 16 bases between the germline ends. The CDR3 runs 16 residues. The CDR3 DNA sequence: TGTGCCAGCAGTCGGAACAGGGCTGGGACTGGAAACACCATATATTTT. It encodes CASSRNRAGTGNTIYF.

The chain is built from TRBV6-2 or TRBV6-3 and TRBJ2-1, with 9 bases matching TRBD2. The CDR3 consists of 16 residues. Germline-derived CDR1 and CDR2 are MNHEY and SVGEGT. V was pared by 4 bases and J by 7 bases, with 11 bases of the junction left unmatched. The DNA for the CDR3 is TGTGCCAGCAGTTCCCGCGGGGGGGCCGATCGTAATGAGCAGTTCTTC. Encoded protein: CASSSRGGADRNEQFF.

J is TRBJ2-1 and V is TRBV6-2 or TRBV6-3; D gene unclear. The germline V gene has CDR1 MNHEY and CDR2 SVGEGT. The V end was cut by 0 bases, the J end by 4 bases, with 7 bases between. The length of the CDR3 is 14 residues. Here the CDR3 DNA reads TGTGCCAGCAGTTACTCGCAAACTTACAATGAGCAGTTCTTC. Translation gives CASSYSQTYNEQFF.

This chain links TRBV11-1 with TRBJ2-7, with 7 bases matching TRBD1. Germline trimming cut 4 bases from V and 3 bases from J; bases unmatched to any gene: 12. Germline-derived CDR1 and CDR2 are SGHAT and FQDESV (reference sequence). The length of the CDR3 is 16 residues. As DNA, the CDR3 is TGTGCCAGCAGCTCGAATCCTAGACAGGGACGCTACGAGCAGTACTTC. This encodes CASSSNPRQGRYEQYF.

The chain is built from TRBV11-2 and TRBJ2-4; no definite D call. The CDR3 is made up of 14 amino acids. Germline V CDR1 and CDR2: SGHAT, FQNNGV. The V and J ends lost 1 base and 5 bases respectively, with 9 bases between them. CDR3 region: CASSLGSRQNIQYF. CDR3 DNA sequence: TGTGCCAGCAGCTTAGGGAGTCGGCAAAACATTCAGTACTTC.

This clonotype was seen a handful of times. The rearrangement links TRBV6-6 to TRBJ2-7; possible D gene TRBD2, 7 bases. The CDR3 runs to 15 residues. Germline V gene data show CDR1 as MNHNY and CDR2 as SVGAGI (reference sequence). The V and J ends lost 5 bases and 1 base respectively, with 15 bases between them. DNA of the CDR3: TGTGCCAGCAGTCACCTGGGAGGGGGGTCCTACGAGCAGTACTTC. Its translation is CASSHLGGGSYEQYF.

This clonotype has only a few counts. The rearrangement joins TRBV7-9 to TRBJ2-7, with D tentatively TRBD1 (6 bases). Per the germline V gene, CDR1 is SEHNR and CDR2 is FQNEAQ (reference sequence). The CDR3 is made up of 15 amino acids. The V end was cut by 8 bases, the J end by 2 bases, with 19 bases between. CDR3 in DNA: TGTGCCAGCGATGCACAGGCGAGGGGGACCTACGAGCAGTACTTC. It translates to CASDAQARGTYEQYF. Combining the CDR3 with reference TRBV7-9 and TRBJ2-7 gives the whole variable domain DTGVSQNPRHKITKRGQNVTFRCDPISEHNRLYWYRQTLGQGPEFLTYFQNEAQLEKSRLLSDRFSAERPKGSFSTLEIQRTEQGDSAMYLCASDAQARGTYEQYFGPGTRLTVT.

Only a few counts were recorded for this clonotype. V and J are TRBV28 and TRBJ2-7; 16 bases line up with TRBD2. The CDR3 spans 17 residues. Germline CDR1 is MDHEN and CDR2 is SYDVKM. V gave up 5 bases and J gave up 7 bases; unmatched junction bases: 11. CDR3 DNA sequence: TGTGCCAGCAGTACGGGGACTAGCGGGGGGGCCAGAATGGAGCAGTACTTC. Protein: CASSTGTSGGARMEQYF.

V is TRBV7-2 and J is TRBJ2-5, with 8 bases identical to TRBD2. The CDR3 runs 15 residues. Unmatched junction bases numbered 12, after V lost 5 bases and J lost 7 bases. Germline V gene sequence: CDR1 SGHTA, CDR2 FQGNSA. Here the CDR3 DNA reads TGTGCCAGCAGCACCGATCGGGGGGGCGACGGGACCCAGTACTTC. Translation: CASSTDRGGDGTQYF.

This clonotype has ten or more counts. V usage is TRBV3-1 and J usage is TRBJ2-1; D is ambiguous. This CDR3 has 13 amino acids. V was cut by 4 bases and J by 1 base, with 5 bases left in between. CDR1 and CDR2 from the germline V gene are LGHDT and YNNKEL (reference sequence). The CDR3 DNA reads TGTGCCAGCAGCCTCGTATCCTACAATGAGCAGTTCTTC. Protein sequence: CASSLVSYNEQFF.

Many counts were recorded for this clonotype. J is TRBJ1-1 and V is TRBV20-1; D gene uncertain. V was pared by 0 bases and J by 0 bases, with 8 bases between. CDR1 DFQATT and CDR2 SNEGSKA come from the germline V gene (reference sequence). The CDR3 extends over 14 amino acids. The CDR3 sequence is CSARDRPMNTEAFF. As DNA, the CDR3 is TGCAGTGCTAGAGATAGGCCGATGAACACTGAAGCTTTCTTT.

This clonotype has only a few counts. The chain is built from TRBV7-3 and TRBJ2-3, with 7 bases lining up with TRBD2. CDR1 is SGHTA, CDR2 FQGTGA, per germline. This CDR3 has 15 residues. Trimming at V came to 1 base and at J to 2 bases, leaving 3 bases not matched to a gene. CDR3 protein: CASSLSRGDTDTQYF. The CDR3 bases are TGTGCCAGCAGCTTAAGTCGGGGGGACACAGATACGCAGTATTTT. Looking up the rest from reference TRBV7-3 and TRBJ2-3 gives the full variable domain: GAGVSQTPSNKVTEKGKYVELRCDPISGHTALYWYRQSLGQGPEFLIYFQGTGAADDSGLPNDRFFAVRPEGSVSTLKIQRTERGDSAVYLCASSLSRGDTDTQYFGPGTRLTVL.

This clonotype was seen a few times. The rearrangement uses TRBV7-2 and TRBJ1-1; the D is unclear. CDR1 and CDR2 from the germline V gene are SGHTA and FQGNSA. The CDR3 consists of 14 residues. V was clipped by 5 bases and J by 4 bases, with 14 bases between them. The CDR3 region has the DNA TGTGCCAGCAGCCCCCGGCGGCGTAGCACTGAAGCTTTCTTT. Translation gives CASSPRRRSTEAFF.

This clonotype came up a few times. The chain couples TRBV18 to TRBJ2-1, with 10 bases that match TRBD1. This CDR3 is 15 amino acids long. CDR1 and CDR2 (germline): KGHSH, LQKENI. Trimming cost V 4 bases and J 8 bases; bases outside gene matches: 8. CDR3 DNA: TGTGCCAGCTCACTGACCGGGACAGGGGTTGATGAGCAGTTCTTC. Protein sequence: CASSLTGTGVDEQFF.

At least ten counts were recorded for this clonotype. The J gene is TRBJ2-7, the V gene TRBV29-1, with D tentatively TRBD1 (5 bases). The V end lost 7 bases, the J end lost 0 bases, and 10 bases lay between the germline ends. The CDR3 extends over 12 amino acids. CDR1 is SQVTM, CDR2 ANQGSEA, per germline. In DNA form, the CDR3 reads TGCAGCGCCGAGGACAACTCCTACGAGCAGTACTTC. It specifies CSAEDNSYEQYF.

This clonotype was detected only a few times. Here the CDR3 DNA reads TGCGCCAGCAGCTTTTCGGGACAGGTGAATTCACCCCTCCACTTT. Amino acid sequence: CASSFSGQVNSPLHF. The rearrangement uses TRBV5-1 and TRBJ1-6; TRBD1 aligns across 8 bases. V shed 2 bases, J shed 7 bases, and the junction held 5 bases outside the gene matches. The germline CDR1 and CDR2 sequences are SGHRS and YFSETQ. The CDR3 loop spans 15 amino acids.

The chain recombines TRBV30 with TRBJ2-5, with a weak D call TRBD1 (6 bases). From germline, CDR1 is GTSNPN and CDR2 SVGIG (reference sequence). V was shortened by 4 bases and J by 5 bases, with 14 bases between the two germline ends. The CDR3 contains 13 residues. The CDR3 reads CAWNPGQGETQYF. The CDR3 coding sequence is TGTGCCTGGAATCCAGGGCAGGGGGAGACCCAGTACTTC.

The genes are TRBV5-6 and TRBJ2-2, with a weak D call TRBD1 (6 bases). Trimming left V 6 bases short and J 0 bases short, with 15 bases between. The CDR3 is 16 amino acids. CDR1 is SGHDT and CDR2 is YYEEEE in the germline V gene. CDR3 DNA sequence: TGTGCCAGCACCAAGCCCGGGACACCGAACACCGGGGAGCTGTTTTTT. Amino acid sequence: CASTKPGTPNTGELFF.

The genes are TRBV2 and TRBJ2-1; D is uncertain. The CDR3 loop spans 11 amino acids. Germline V gives CDR1 SNHLY, CDR2 FYNNEI. Trimming pared 6 bases from V and 5 bases from J, leaving 5 bases between. The CDR3 is CASRENNEQFF. CDR3 sequence (DNA): TGTGCCAGCAGGGAAAACAATGAGCAGTTCTTC.

This clonotype has more than one count but fewer than ten. V and J are TRBV7-9 and TRBJ2-6, with 7 bases lining up with TRBD1. V shed 4 bases and J 0 bases; nucleotides not matched to a gene: 3. The CDR3 spans 16 residues. The germline gives CDR1 SEHNR, CDR2 FQNEAQ (reference sequence). The CDR3 sequence: CASSSRGNSGANVLTF. The DNA of the CDR3 is TGTGCCAGCAGCTCCAGGGGGAACTCTGGGGCCAACGTCCTGACTTTC.